The source of this TCR beta chain is a study of blood T cell repertoires in COVID-19. Study summary: In each case, the material was cDNA or gDNA derived from T cells, B-cell-depleted T cells, or PBMCs.

The CDR3 is 12 residues long. Germline CDR1 is WSHSY and CDR2 is SAAADI. The junction had 0 bases not matched to a gene; V was cut back by 3 bases and J by 4 bases. The protocol was immunoSEQ multiplex PCR, while the TCRdb copy is restricted to in-frame clones and leaves out a portion. This sample has more than 75,000 clones, with roughly nine tenths found just once. The TCR sequence derives from a man aged 50-59 years with acute or convalescent COVID-19. The chain carries TRBV10-2 and TRBJ2-7, with TRBD1 matching 7 bases. The specimen was peripheral blood. CDR3 sequence: CASSDRGYEQYF. The DNA for the CDR3 is TGCGCCAGCAGTGACAGGGGGTACGAGCAGTACTTC.